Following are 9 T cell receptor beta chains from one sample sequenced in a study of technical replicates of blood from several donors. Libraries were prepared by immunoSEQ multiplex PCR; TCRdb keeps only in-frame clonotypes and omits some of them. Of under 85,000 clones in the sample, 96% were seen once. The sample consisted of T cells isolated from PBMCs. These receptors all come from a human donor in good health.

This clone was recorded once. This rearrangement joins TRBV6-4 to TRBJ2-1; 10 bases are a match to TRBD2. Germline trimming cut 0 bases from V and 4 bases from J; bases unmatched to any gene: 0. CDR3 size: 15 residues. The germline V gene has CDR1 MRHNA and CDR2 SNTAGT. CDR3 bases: TGTGCCAGCAGTGACTCAGCGGGAGGGTACAATGAGCAGTTCTTC. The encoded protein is CASSDSAGGYNEQFF.

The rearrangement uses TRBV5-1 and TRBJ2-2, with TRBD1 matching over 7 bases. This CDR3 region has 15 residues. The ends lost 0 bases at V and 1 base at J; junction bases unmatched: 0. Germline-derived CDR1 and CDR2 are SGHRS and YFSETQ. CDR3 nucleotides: TGCGCCAGCAGCTTGGCAGGGGGGAACACCGGGGAGCTGTTTTTT. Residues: CASSLAGGNTGELFF.

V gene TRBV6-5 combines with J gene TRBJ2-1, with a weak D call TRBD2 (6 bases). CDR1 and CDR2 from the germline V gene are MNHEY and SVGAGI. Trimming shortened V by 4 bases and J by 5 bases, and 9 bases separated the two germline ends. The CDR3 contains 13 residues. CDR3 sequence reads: CASSLPGDNEQFF. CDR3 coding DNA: TGTGCCAGCAGTTTGCCGGGGGACAATGAGCAGTTCTTC.

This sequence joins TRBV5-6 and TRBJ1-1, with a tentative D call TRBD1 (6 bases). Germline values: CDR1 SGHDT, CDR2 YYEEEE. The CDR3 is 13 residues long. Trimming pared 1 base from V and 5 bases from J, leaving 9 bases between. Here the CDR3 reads CASSLIRGTEAFF. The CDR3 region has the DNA TGTGCCAGCAGCTTGATTAGGGGGACTGAAGCTTTCTTT.

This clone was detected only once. CDR3: CASAGQGSSDTQYF. The DNA of the CDR3 is TGTGCCAGCGCGGGACAGGGGTCCTCAGATACGCAGTATTTT. V is TRBV9 and J is TRBJ2-3; 10 bases map to TRBD1. The germline gives CDR1 SGDLS, CDR2 YYNGEE. V gave up 7 bases and J gave up 4 bases; unmatched junction bases: 6. The CDR3 loop spans 14 amino acids.

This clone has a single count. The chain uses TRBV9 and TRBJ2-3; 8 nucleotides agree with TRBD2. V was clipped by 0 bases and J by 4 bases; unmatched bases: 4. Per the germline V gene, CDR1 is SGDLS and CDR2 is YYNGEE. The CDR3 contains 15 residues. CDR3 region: CASSVVGLGSDTQYF. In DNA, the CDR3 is TGTGCCAGCAGCGTAGTGGGACTAGGTTCAGATACGCAGTATTTT. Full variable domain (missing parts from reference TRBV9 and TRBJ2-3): DSGVTQTPKHLITATGQRVTLRCSPRSGDLSVYWYQQSLDQGLQFLIQYYNGEERAKGNILERFSAQQFPDLHSELNLSSLELGDSALYFCASSVVGLGSDTQYFGPGTRLTVL.

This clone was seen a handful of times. CDR3 coding DNA: TGTGCCAGCAGTTACTCTTCCCGTGAAGCTTTCTTT. As protein: CASSYSSREAFF. The chain couples TRBV6-6 to TRBJ1-1, with unresolved D. V lost 0 bases and J lost 7, with 6 bases in between. The CDR3 has 12 residues. Germline CDR1 is MNHNY and CDR2 is SVGAGI (reference sequence).

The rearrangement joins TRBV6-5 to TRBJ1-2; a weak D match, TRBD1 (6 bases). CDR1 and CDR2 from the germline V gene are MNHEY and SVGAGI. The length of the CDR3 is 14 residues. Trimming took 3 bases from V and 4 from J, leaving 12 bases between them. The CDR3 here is CASSYQDSSYGYTF. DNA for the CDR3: TGTGCCAGCAGTTATCAGGACAGTTCCTATGGCTACACCTTC.

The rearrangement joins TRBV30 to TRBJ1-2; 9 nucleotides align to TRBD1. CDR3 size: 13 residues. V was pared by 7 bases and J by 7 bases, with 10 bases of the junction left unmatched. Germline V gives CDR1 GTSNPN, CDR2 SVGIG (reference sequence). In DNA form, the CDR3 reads TGTGCCTCACAGGGGGCGCGAAGAGGTGGCTACACCTTC. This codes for CASQGARRGGYTF. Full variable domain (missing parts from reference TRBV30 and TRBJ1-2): SQTIHQWPATLVQPVGSPLSLECTVEGTSNPNLYWYRQAAGRGLQLLFYSVGIGQISSEVPQNLSASRPQDRQFILSSKKLLLSDSGFYLCASQGARRGGYTFGSGTRLTVV.